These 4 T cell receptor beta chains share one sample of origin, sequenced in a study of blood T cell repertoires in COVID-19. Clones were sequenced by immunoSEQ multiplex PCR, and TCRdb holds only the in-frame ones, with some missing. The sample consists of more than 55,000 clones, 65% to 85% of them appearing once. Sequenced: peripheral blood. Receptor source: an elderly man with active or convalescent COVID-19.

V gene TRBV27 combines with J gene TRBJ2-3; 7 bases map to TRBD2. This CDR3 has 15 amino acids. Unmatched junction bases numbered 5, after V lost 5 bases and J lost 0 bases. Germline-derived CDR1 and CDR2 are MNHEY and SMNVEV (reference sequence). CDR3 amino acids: CASSPGGYSTDTQYF. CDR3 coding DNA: TGTGCCAGCAGTCCGGGGGGATATAGCACAGATACGCAGTATTTT.

CDR3 nucleotide sequence: TGTGCCAGCAGCGTAGAAGGGGGAAACTACTACGAGCAGTACTTC. Translation: CASSVEGGNYYEQYF. The V call is TRBV9, the J call TRBJ2-7; possible D gene TRBD1, 6 bases. V was shortened by 0 bases and J by 3 bases, with 13 bases between the two germline ends. This CDR3 spans 15 amino acids. The germline gives CDR1 SGDLS, CDR2 YYNGEE.

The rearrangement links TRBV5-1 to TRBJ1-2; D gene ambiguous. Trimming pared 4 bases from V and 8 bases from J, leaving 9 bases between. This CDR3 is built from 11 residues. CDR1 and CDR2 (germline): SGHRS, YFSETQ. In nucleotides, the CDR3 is TGCGCCAGCAGCGAGGATGACGGCTACACCTTC. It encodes CASSEDDGYTF.

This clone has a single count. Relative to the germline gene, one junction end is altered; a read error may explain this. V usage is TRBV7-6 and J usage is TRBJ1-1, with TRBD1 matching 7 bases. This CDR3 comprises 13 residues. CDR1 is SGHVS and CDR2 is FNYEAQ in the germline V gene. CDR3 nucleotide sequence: TGTGCCAGCAGCGAGACAGGGTTAACTGTAGCTTTCTTT. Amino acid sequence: CASSETGLTVAFF.